This T cell receptor (beta chain) is from a study of cytomegalovirus exposure and HLA in healthy donors. Across the whole study: Researchers found that 81% of over 350 genotyped donors fell within the Caucasian-associated ancestry cluster.

Study-level results: Among CMV-associated TCR beta chains, most appeared HLA-restricted in a later analysis. A later analysis reported that several of the most significant clusters appeared to be linked to common viral pathogens, among them Epstein-Barr virus.

It was with 60 Vbeta and 13 Jbeta primers that the PCR ran. Assay: immunoSEQ multiplex PCR; the TCRdb copy retains only in-frame clones and omits some. Of 150,000 or so clones listed, 70% to 80% are singletons. Germline V gene sequence: CDR1 MGHRA, CDR2 YSYEKL. The CDR3 is made up of 16 amino acids. J lost 0 bases, V lost 4 bases, and 3 bases had no gene match. This clone was observed a handful of times. What it binds is unknown. The rearrangement uses TRBV4-1 and TRBJ2-2, with 9 bases matching TRBD2. Sequenced: PBMCs. This clonotype was obtained from a man between 35 and 55 years old in good health and CMV-seropositive. CDR3 coding DNA: TGCGCCAGCAGCCGCGGGAGGGCAACGAACACCGGGGAGCTGTTTTTT. This encodes CASSRGRATNTGELFF.